The TCR beta chain described here comes from a study of CD8 T cells in ankylosing spondylitis. Study-wide findings and caveats: About 8 highly homologous variants made up a TCR beta motif that seemed to typify ankylosing spondylitis blood. A number of the motif variants had already been described in reactive arthritis synovial fluid and blood. Matched ankylosing spondylitis synovial fluid reportedly contained a significantly enriched population of disease-linked clones.

5'-RACE, quantitative and with molecular barcodes, yielded the TCR beta libraries. One entry per CDR3 protein, called by TCRdb with MiXCR from the 5' RACE reads. In the table there are 250,000 or so distinct CDR3 sequences, approximately 24% of which are singletons. Germline CDR1 and CDR2: SNHLY and FYNNEI. The CDR3 sequence is 15 residues long. Trimming pared 7 bases from V and 1 base from J, leaving 16 bases between. This clonotype was counted many times. Its matching antigen is unknown. The chain joins TRBV2 to TRBJ1-1, with D possibly TRBD1 on 6 matching bases. This TCR was sampled from a male donor with ankylosing spondylitis or in good health (not recorded which). The sequenced sample was blood, either unsorted or a sorted T cell fraction (not recorded which). The CDR3 is CASNPGGGRNTEAFF. The CDR3 nucleotides are TGTGCCAGCAACCCCGGCGGGGGGCGGAACACTGAAGCTTTCTTT.